This T cell receptor beta chain was found in a study of vaccination and CD4 T cells after COVID-19. In the study overall: In the convalescent cohort, there were six males and four females, two of them Hispanic. At a median about 94 days (range 35 to 161) after diagnosis, post-COVID samples were drawn.

The Oncomine TCR Beta short-read assay was applied to DNA of cultured CD4+ T cells. TCRdb itself ran the PCR reads through MiXCR, one entry per CDR3 protein. Counted here are 10,000 to 15,000 distinct CDR3 sequences, roughly 48% occurring once; the ten biggest clones make up roughly 22%. The treatment: roughly 10-day PBMC culture with coronavirus spike peptide pools or control peptides (ViraFEST assay). This CDR3 region has 17 residues. The junction had 8 bases not matched to a gene; V was cut back by 1 base and J by 2 bases. The germline V gene has CDR1 SGHTA and CDR2 FQGNSA. A note on this clonotype: Antigen: not known.

This clonotype was sampled from a human donor who had recovered from COVID-19. The J gene is TRBJ2-5, the V gene TRBV7-2; 9 nucleotides line up with TRBD2. Sequences were obtained from CD4+ T cells from blood, cultured in vitro. CDR3 DNA sequence: TGTGCCAGCAGCTTAGGGTCCGCGACTAGCGGACAAGAGACCCAGTACTTC. Protein: CASSLGSATSGQETQYF.